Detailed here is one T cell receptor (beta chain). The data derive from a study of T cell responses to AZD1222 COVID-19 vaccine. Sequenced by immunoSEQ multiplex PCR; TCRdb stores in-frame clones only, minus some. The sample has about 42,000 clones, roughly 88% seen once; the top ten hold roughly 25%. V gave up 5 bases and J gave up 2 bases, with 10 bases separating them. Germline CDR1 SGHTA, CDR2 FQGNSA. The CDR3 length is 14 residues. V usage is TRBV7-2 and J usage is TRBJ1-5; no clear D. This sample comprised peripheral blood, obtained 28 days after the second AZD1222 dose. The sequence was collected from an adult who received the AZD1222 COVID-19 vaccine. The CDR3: CASSPNLGNQPQHF. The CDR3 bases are TGTGCCAGCAGCCCAAACTTGGGCAATCAGCCCCAGCATTTT.